This record concerns one T cell receptor (beta chain) sequence. The data derive from a study of control samples from healthy donors and cancer patients. Trimming took 2 bases from V and 6 from J, leaving 9 bases between them. The CDR3 has 13 residues. Sequencing used immunoSEQ multiplex PCR; TCRdb keeps in-frame clones, though not all of them. The sample lists 20,000 to 30,000 clones, more than 75% occurring once. The source of this sequence is a man aged 45 to 65 with lung cancer. V gene TRBV12-3 or TRBV12-4 combines with J gene TRBJ2-3, with D possibly TRBD1 on 6 matching bases. Sequencing used PBMCs. The CDR3 nucleotides read TGTGCCAGCAGTTTAACCAGGGGCGATACGCAGTATTTT. Translation gives CASSLTRGDTQYF.